A single sample gave rise to the 13 T cell receptor beta chains below, sequenced in a study of cytomegalovirus exposure and HLA in healthy donors (dated by TCRdb to the late 2010s). Libraries were constructed by the immunoSEQ multiplex PCR assay. For the multiplex PCR, a mixture combining 60 forward primers for TCR Vbeta segments and 13 reverse primers for TCR Jbeta segments was used. TCRdb re-hosts the immuneACCESS table, in-frame sequences only. Its copies lack some clones; in the studies checked, an unresolved V gene accounts for under half of them, and the cause for the rest is not known. This sample holds about 120,000 clones; around 70% were observed only once. The biggest ten clones account for roughly 7.3% of the sample. Sequenced: PBMCs. Receptors were obtained from a male donor in good health and CMV-seronegative.

A remark on this clone: The identical CDR3 is also encoded by other nucleotide sequences in the sample. The chain has TRBV14 and TRBJ2-3; the D is unclear. V lost 1 base and J lost 3, with 5 bases in between. Germline values: CDR1 SGHDN, CDR2 FVKESK. This CDR3 contains 13 residues. This chain's CDR3 is CASSQALTDTQYF. The CDR3 nucleotides are TGTGCCAGCAGCCAAGCGTTAACAGATACGCAGTATTTT.

The chain uses TRBV7-2 and TRBJ2-7; a possible D gene is TRBD1 (6 bases). Germline assignment: CDR1 SGHTA and CDR2 FQGNSA. Trimming pared 3 bases from V and 2 bases from J, leaving 8 bases between. The CDR3 runs 13 residues. DNA for the CDR3: TGTGCCAGCAGCTTCGGGACAACCTACGAGCAGTACTTC. As protein: CASSFGTTYEQYF. Complete variable domain (other parts from reference TRBV7-2 and TRBJ2-7): GAGVSQSPSNKVTEKGKDVELRCDPISGHTALYWYRQSLGQGLEFLIYFQGNSAPDKSGLPSDRFSAERTGGSVSTLTIQRTQQEDSAVYLCASSFGTTYEQYFGPGTRLTVT.

This chain joins TRBV4-1 and TRBJ1-2; the D gene is possibly TRBD1 (5 bases). CDR1 and CDR2 (germline): MGHRA, YSYEKL. The CDR3 is 17 amino acids. Between the trimmed V and J ends, which lost 1 base and 2 bases, there was a span of 17 bases. CDR3 in DNA: TGCGCCAGCAGCCAAGCGGGCCCGGGGGGACGGAACTATGGCTACACCTTC. Translating it yields CASSQAGPGGRNYGYTF.

The gene calls are TRBV5-1 and TRBJ2-7; the D is unclear. Trimming cost V 2 bases and J 6 bases, with 9 bases left between them. Germline CDR1 reads SGHRS; CDR2 reads YFSETQ. The CDR3 loop spans 12 amino acids. The CDR3 protein is CASSFPPGEQYF. CDR3 nucleotide sequence: TGCGCCAGCAGCTTTCCCCCGGGCGAGCAGTACTTC.

The rearrangement joins TRBV18 to TRBJ1-1, with 7 bases that match TRBD1. In germline, CDR1 is KGHSH, CDR2 LQKENI. The CDR3 sequence is 13 residues long. Germline trimming cut 8 bases from V and 5 bases from J; bases unmatched to any gene: 8. CDR3 protein: CASLTGEVTEAFF. CDR3 in DNA: TGTGCCAGCCTTACAGGGGAGGTTACTGAAGCTTTCTTT. Based on the CDR3 plus reference TRBV18 and TRBJ1-1, the full variable domain is NAGVMQNPRHLVRRRGQEARLRCSPMKGHSHVYWYRQLPEEGLKFMVYLQKENIIDESGMPKERFSAEFPKEGPSILRIQQVVRGDSAAYFCASLTGEVTEAFFGQGTRLTVV.

The chain employs TRBV14 and TRBJ2-7; weak D call: TRBD1 (5 bases). Germline values: CDR1 SGHDN, CDR2 FVKESK. Trimming took off 2 bases at V and 3 bases at J, with 14 bases between the two ends. This CDR3 contains 15 residues. This CDR3 is CASSQRVGRNYEQYF. In nucleotides, the CDR3 is TGTGCCAGCAGCCAACGCGTGGGGCGGAACTACGAGCAGTACTTC. Using reference TRBV14 and TRBJ2-7 for the parts outside the CDR3, the full variable domain is EAGVTQFPSHSVIEKGQTVTLRCDPISGHDNLYWYRRVMGKEIKFLLHFVKESKQDESGMPNNRFLAERTGGTYSTLKVQPAELEDSGVYFCASSQRVGRNYEQYFGPGTRLTVT.

V and J are TRBV15 and TRBJ2-3; the D gene is possibly TRBD2 (6 bases). Trimming stripped 1 base from V and 6 bases from J, with 17 bases between. The length of the CDR3 is 16 residues. Germline V gene sequence: CDR1 LNHNV, CDR2 YYDKDF (reference sequence). CDR3 sequence: CATSRVGTQRADTQYF. The DNA for the CDR3 is TGTGCCACCAGCAGAGTCGGGACTCAGCGGGCGGATACGCAGTATTTT.

The genes are TRBV14 and TRBJ2-5, with D tentatively TRBD2 (6 bases). Trimming stripped 5 bases from V and 0 bases from J, with 7 bases between. This CDR3 is 13 amino acids long. Germline CDR1 reads SGHDN; CDR2 reads FVKESK. This CDR3 is CASSGTYQETQYF. The DNA of the CDR3 is TGTGCCAGCAGCGGGACTTACCAAGAGACCCAGTACTTC.

The chain links TRBV7-3 to TRBJ1-3; unclear D gene. V gave up 5 bases and J gave up 2 bases, with 10 bases separating them. Germline V gene lookup returns CDR1 SGHTA and CDR2 FQGTGA. The CDR3 runs 14 residues. Here the CDR3 reads CASSTGGPGNTIYF. DNA of the CDR3: TGTGCCAGCAGCACGGGAGGACCTGGAAACACCATATATTTT.

This clone was seen only a few times. The rearrangement links TRBV28 to TRBJ2-7; 9 bases line up with TRBD2. CDR1 and CDR2 from the germline V gene are MDHEN and SYDVKM. The CDR3 spans 16 residues. Trimming removed 7 bases from V and 1 base from J; junction bases left unmatched: 11. The CDR3 sequence: CASNPSVLAGSYEQYF. In nucleotides, the CDR3 is TGTGCCAGCAACCCCTCCGTGCTAGCGGGATCCTACGAGCAGTACTTC. The entire variable domain, with the rest obtained from reference TRBV28 and TRBJ2-7, is as follows: DVKVTQSSRYLVKRTGEKVFLECVQDMDHENMFWYRQDPGLGLRLIYFSYDVKMKEKGDIPEGYSVSREKKERFSLILESASTNQTSMYLCASNPSVLAGSYEQYFGPGTRLTVT.

The table lists this clone with a count of one. J is TRBJ1-5 and V is TRBV28; 7 nucleotides agree with TRBD1. Unmatched junction bases numbered 4, after V lost 3 bases and J lost 2 bases. The CDR3 length is 15 residues. Germline V gene lookup returns CDR1 MDHEN and CDR2 SYDVKM. This CDR3 is CASSFEGAGNQPQHF. In DNA, the CDR3 is TGTGCCAGCAGTTTTGAGGGGGCAGGCAATCAGCCCCAGCATTTT.

The CDR3 protein is CASSQGEGAGELFF. In DNA form, the CDR3 reads TGTGCCAGCAGCCAAGGTGAGGGCGCCGGGGAGCTGTTTTTT. J is TRBJ2-2 and V is TRBV4-2; D perhaps matches TRBD2 (5 bases). The CDR3 consists of 14 residues. Germline loops: CDR1 LGHNA, CDR2 YNFKEQ. V was trimmed by 1 base and J by 6 bases, leaving 9 bases between them.

This rearrangement joins TRBV13 to TRBJ2-7; D is possibly TRBD1 (5 bases). This CDR3 region has 12 residues. Trimming pared 5 bases from V and 5 bases from J, leaving 10 bases between. Germline CDR1 is PRHDT and CDR2 is FYEKMQ (reference sequence). CDR3 sequence reads: CASSGMGHEQYF. In DNA, the CDR3 is TGTGCCAGCAGCGGCATGGGGCACGAGCAGTACTTC.